A single T cell receptor beta chain is shown here with its context. The target antigen is unknown. The sample is drawn from a study of blood T cells in healthy people across ages. For the study at large: Capture via template switching afforded approximately one barcoded beta molecule per two T cells. Points from the study as a whole: Roughly linear declines in TCR beta diversity per million T cells occurred with age. Compared with aged donors, long-lived donors showed fewer expanded clones, suggesting selection.

Ranging in age from about 6 to 95, the donors were healthy Caucasian individuals from Russia. This CDR3 spans 15 amino acids. Trimming stripped 3 bases from V and 5 bases from J, with 16 bases between. CDR1 and CDR2 (germline): MNHEY, SMNVEV (reference sequence). Combining a sample-barcoded 5' primer with a J-beta primer mix, a second PCR ran for roughly 7 to 11 cycles. From the 5' RACE reads, TCRdb called clonotypes with MiXCR, one entry per CDR3 protein. The sample holds hundreds of thousands of distinct CDR3 sequences; 58% are singletons and the top ten take roughly 22%. The genes are TRBV27 and TRBJ1-2; D is unresolved. Sequenced: blood. This TCR was recovered from a man aged 25 to 45 in good health. This CDR3 reads CASSFTDDIGYGYTF. The CDR3 DNA sequence: TGTGCCAGCAGTTTTACAGACGACATTGGATATGGCTACACCTTC.